This TCR beta chain is drawn from a study of T cell repertoires and Cas9 in healthy adults. Study-wide background: CD4 and CD8 compartments: SpCas9-reactive T cells profiled for potency, cytotoxicity, lineage.

Libraries were prepared by immunoSEQ multiplex PCR; TCRdb keeps only in-frame clonotypes and omits some of them. Of 20,000 to 25,000 clones listed, around 90% are singletons. The V gene's germline CDR1 is SGHVS and CDR2 FQNEAQ. The V end was cut by 0 bases, the J end by 1 base, with 7 bases between. The CDR3 has 16 residues. Sequencing was done on a sample of CD4+ effector T cells (CD127+, CD25-, CD137-, CD154-) from PBMCs; culture status not recorded. The V and J genes are TRBV7-8 and TRBJ2-6; D is undetermined. The TCR sequence derives from a human donor in good health. The CDR3 loop is CASSLAHGSGANVLTF. In DNA, the CDR3 is TGTGCCAGCAGCTTAGCGCACGGTTCTGGGGCCAACGTCCTGACTTTC.